A selection of T cell receptor beta chains follows, all from one sample in a study of blood T cell repertoires in COVID-19. The assay was immunoSEQ multiplex PCR, and TCRdb's table has in-frame clones only and misses some. The top ten clones hold 8% of a sample with approximately 80,000 clones, more than 75% of them seen once. The source material was peripheral blood. Receptors were obtained from a man aged 50-60 years with active COVID-19. Each CDR3 is given without its conserved first and last residue. Each record gives: J gene, CDR3 length, V gene, CDR3 protein.

>TRBJ2-1|14|TRBV18
ASSPRGTYPYNEQF
>TRBJ1-5|15|TRBV2
ASSQRQGRNSNQPQH
>TRBJ1-1|9|TRBV3-1/TRBV3-2
ASRGGAEAF
>TRBJ2-3|13|TRBV7-6
ASSIYGQGTDTQY
>TRBJ1-1|11|TRBV29-1
SSRGGLNTEAF
>TRBJ2-2|12|TRBV7-2
ASSASGRVGELF
>TRBJ2-7|12|TRBV5-4
ASSLAGTALEQY
>TRBJ2-7|13|TRBV7-2
ASSLRGASSYEQY
>TRBJ2-5|16|TRBV4-2
ASSRREPAGLLQETQY
>TRBJ1-6|12|TRBV7-7
ASSLALTGATLH
>TRBJ2-3|18|TRBV4-3
ASSQRGLAGSIGGTDTQY
>TRBJ2-7|13|TRBV30
AWGDRGKGGYEQY
>TRBJ2-4|11|TRBV15
ATSRDLSHIQY
>TRBJ2-1|14|TRBV19
ASSRTGTSGGNEQF
>TRBJ2-1|11|TRBV29-1
SAAGGTYNEQF
>TRBJ1-3|14|TRBV4-1
ASSQGQGATGNTIY
>TRBJ2-7|14|TRBV5-5
ASSFGSLLGSYEQY
>TRBJ2-3|12|TRBV5-1
ASSLGRERDTQY
>TRBJ2-6|16|TRBV10-3
AIRSGTLASSGANVLT
>TRBJ2-3|13|TRBV6-2/TRBV6-3
ASSYTSGSTDTQY
>TRBJ1-5|12|TRBV2
ASRQFYSNQPQH
>TRBJ2-1|19|TRBV24-1
ATSDSKGSGVGLGPPEEQF
>TRBJ1-5|12|TRBV20-1
SASGGGGRQPQH
>TRBJ1-1|15|TRBV19
ASNSDRGITQRAEAF
>TRBJ1-4|15|TRBV3-1/TRBV3-2
ASSQRPRGNSDEKLF
>TRBJ2-2|13|TRBV7-9
ASTSRLAGLGELF
>TRBJ2-1|13|TRBV7-9
ASSPRGSSFNEQF
>TRBJ2-1|13|TRBV4-3
ASSQDLGGRAVGI
>TRBJ1-2|12|TRBV11-2
ASSLDNGAGRYT
>TRBJ1-5|13|TRBV28
ASSLSILETQPQH
>TRBJ1-4|12|TRBV6-2/TRBV6-3
ASSWDRGNEKLF
>TRBJ2-5|12|TRBV4-1
ASSQDYRKETQY